Given below is one TCR beta chain in context. This clone has just a few counts. Its antigen is unknown. Per-base quality was not reported, and no clone a single base away is much larger than it. The sample is drawn from a study of blood T cell repertoires in COVID-19 (dated by TCRdb to the early 2020s). For the study in its entirety: Samples covering the acute and convalescent phases of COVID-19 were provided by collaborators in the United States, Italy and Spain. A de-identified subject ID, COVID-19 status, age in years and sex were almost always included in the sample metadata. The dataset comprised deeply sampled blood TCRbeta repertoires from subjects exposed to, actively infected with, or recovered from COVID-19. The repertoires were released in a freely available public database meant as a resource for research on the immune response to SARS-CoV-2. The samples were drawn from two sources: the first 160 participants of the ongoing ImmuneRACE study, and fewer than 1,500 subjects contributed by 6 global collaborators. HLA class I and class II types, where available, came from metadata supplied by the sample provider rather than from assay-based typing. The prospective study material was composed of cDNA or gDNA derived from T cells, B-cell-depleted T cells, or PBMCs.

Participants in the prospective study were aged roughly 18 to 89 years, lived in approximately 26 United States geographic areas, and enrolled through a virtual design. In the prospective study, participants were assigned to cohorts based on the clinical history participants reported in a screening survey and a study questionnaire. For ImmuneRACE Cohort 3, a participant was defined as recovered based on two consecutive negative NP/OP PCR tests, clearance by a healthcare professional, or resolution of symptoms. Each participant in the prospective study had whole blood, serum and a nasopharyngeal or oropharyngeal swab collected by mobile phlebotomists. Prospective study participants could optionally give additional blood draws and questionnaires over an approximately two-month period. Prospective study blood samples were shipped either frozen or at room temperature before DNA extraction. TCRbeta CDR3 regions were amplified from genomic DNA by means of the immunoSEQ Assay, a bias-controlled multiplex PCR. The study's own analysis went as follows. Within the assay, amplification of reference gene primers was used to estimate how many nucleated cells each sample contained. To quantify the absolute abundance of each unique TCRbeta CDR3 rearrangement, sequence reads were collapsed and filtered. For each sample, productive Simpson clonality was calculated as the square root of Simpson's diversity index across productive rearrangements. TCRdb retrieved this table from immuneACCESS and kept in-frame rearrangements only. Not all clones are present; in checked studies, unresolved V genes account for under half, and no reason is known for the remainder. V and J calls and clone size come straight from that table; D and trimming were deduced from the DNA. The sample includes approximately 280,000 clones, with 70% to 90% observed a single time. The top ten constitute about 5.5% of the sample.

Results and caveats for the whole study, not just this receptor: The quantity of clinical and demographic metadata differed by source and by participant and was supplied without curation.

CDR1 and CDR2, looked up from the germline V gene (reference sequence), are LNHDA and SQIVND. From the cysteine up to the phenylalanine, the CDR3 has a length of 16 residues. Here the CDR3 DNA is all that survives: 48 bases in frame from base 1. Germline trimming amounts to 7 bases on V and 2 bases on J, with 12 as the count of junction bases outside the gene matches. The chain employs TRBV19 and TRBJ1-2; 8 junctional bases match TRBD1. Sequencing was performed on PBMCs or T cells enriched from blood (not recorded which). This TCR was sampled from a woman aged 40 to 55 who had recovered from COVID-19. The CDR3 reads CASTERGDRPNYGYTF. The nucleotides are TGTGCCAGTACCGAGAGGGGGGACAGGCCGAACTATGGCTACACCTTC.